What follows describes a single T cell receptor beta chain. What it recognizes is unknown. This sample was taken from a study of T cell responses to AZD1222 COVID-19 vaccine. Study-wide results and caveats: Baseline serostatus was positive in only a handful of AZD1222 recipients.

The data were produced by immunoSEQ multiplex PCR, yet TCRdb's version contains in-frame clones alone and is incomplete. The table includes about 120,000 clones, 86% detected once. The CDR3 extends over 14 amino acids. Germline CDR1 and CDR2: SGHRS and YFSETQ. V dropped 7 bases and J dropped 1; count of bases not matched to a gene: 7. This sequence was found in an adult who received the AZD1222 COVID-19 vaccine. This sequence joins TRBV5-1 and TRBJ2-7; the match to TRBD1 covers 8 bases. The sequencing here drew on peripheral blood, taken 28 days after the second AZD1222 dose. In DNA, the CDR3 is TGCGCCAGCGAGACAGGGGACGGGTCCTACGAGCAGTACTTC. This translates into CASETGDGSYEQYF.